This T cell receptor beta chain was found in a study of cytomegalovirus exposure and HLA in healthy donors. This clone was observed a few times. 60 Vbeta and 13 Jbeta primers were used in PCR. Produced via immunoSEQ multiplex PCR; TCRdb's table is partial and in-frame only. The sample consists of some 180,000 clones, 70% to 75% of them appearing once. Per germline, CDR1 MNHEY and CDR2 SMNVEV (reference sequence). The V end lost 6 bases, the J end lost 5 bases, and 11 bases lay between the germline ends. This CDR3 comprises 13 residues. J is TRBJ1-5 and V is TRBV27; D not certain. The sequenced material came from PBMCs. The TCR was taken from a male donor in good health and CMV-seronegative. In DNA form, the CDR3 reads TGTGCCAGCAGCCCTATCCTCCATCAGCCCCAGCATTTT. Its protein is CASSPILHQPQHF.